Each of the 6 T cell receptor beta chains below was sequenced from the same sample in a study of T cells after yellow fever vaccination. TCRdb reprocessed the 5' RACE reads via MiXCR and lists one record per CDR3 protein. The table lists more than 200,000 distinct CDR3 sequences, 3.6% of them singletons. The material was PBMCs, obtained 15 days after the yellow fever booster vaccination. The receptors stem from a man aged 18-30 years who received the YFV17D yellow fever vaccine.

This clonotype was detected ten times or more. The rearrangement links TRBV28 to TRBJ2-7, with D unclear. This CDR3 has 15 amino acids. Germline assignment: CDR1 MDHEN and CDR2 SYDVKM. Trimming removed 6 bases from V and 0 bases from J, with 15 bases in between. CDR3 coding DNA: TGTGCCAGCAGCAACGCCGGGTCCAGCTCCTACGAGCAGTACGTC. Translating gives CASSNAGSSSYEQYV.

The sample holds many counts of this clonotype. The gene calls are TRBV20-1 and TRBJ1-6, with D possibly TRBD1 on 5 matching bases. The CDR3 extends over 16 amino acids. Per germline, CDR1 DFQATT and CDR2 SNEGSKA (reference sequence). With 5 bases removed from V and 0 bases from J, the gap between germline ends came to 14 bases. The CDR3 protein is CSAGDPGSSYNSPLHF. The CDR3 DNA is TGCAGTGCTGGGGACCCCGGCAGCTCCTATAATTCACCCCTCCACTTT.

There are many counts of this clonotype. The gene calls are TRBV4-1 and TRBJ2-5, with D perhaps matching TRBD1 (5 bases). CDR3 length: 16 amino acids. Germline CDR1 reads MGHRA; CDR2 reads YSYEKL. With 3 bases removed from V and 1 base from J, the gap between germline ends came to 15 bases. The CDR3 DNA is TGCGCCAGCAGCCACATAGTAGACAGACCCCAAGAGACCCAGTACTTC. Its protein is CASSHIVDRPQETQYF.

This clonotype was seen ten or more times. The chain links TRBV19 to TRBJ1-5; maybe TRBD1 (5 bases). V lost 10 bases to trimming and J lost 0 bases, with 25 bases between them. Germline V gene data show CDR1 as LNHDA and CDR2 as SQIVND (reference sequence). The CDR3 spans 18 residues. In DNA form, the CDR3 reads TGTGCCACGGGCCGCGGGGCCGGAGGAGGGTATAGCAATCAGCCCCAGCATTTT. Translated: CATGRGAGGGYSNQPQHF.

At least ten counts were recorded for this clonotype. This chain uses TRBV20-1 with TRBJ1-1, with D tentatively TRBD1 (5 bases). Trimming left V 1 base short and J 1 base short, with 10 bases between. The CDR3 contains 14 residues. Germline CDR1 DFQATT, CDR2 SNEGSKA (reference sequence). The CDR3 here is CSARVGGWNTEAFF. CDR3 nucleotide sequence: TGCAGTGCTAGAGTTGGGGGGTGGAACACTGAAGCTTTCTTT.

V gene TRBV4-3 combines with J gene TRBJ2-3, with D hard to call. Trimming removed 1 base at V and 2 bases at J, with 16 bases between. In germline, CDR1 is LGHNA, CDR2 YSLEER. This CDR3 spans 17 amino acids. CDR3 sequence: CASSQAVGVRNTDTQYF. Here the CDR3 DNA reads TGCGCCAGCAGCCAAGCTGTCGGTGTCCGGAACACAGATACGCAGTATTTT.